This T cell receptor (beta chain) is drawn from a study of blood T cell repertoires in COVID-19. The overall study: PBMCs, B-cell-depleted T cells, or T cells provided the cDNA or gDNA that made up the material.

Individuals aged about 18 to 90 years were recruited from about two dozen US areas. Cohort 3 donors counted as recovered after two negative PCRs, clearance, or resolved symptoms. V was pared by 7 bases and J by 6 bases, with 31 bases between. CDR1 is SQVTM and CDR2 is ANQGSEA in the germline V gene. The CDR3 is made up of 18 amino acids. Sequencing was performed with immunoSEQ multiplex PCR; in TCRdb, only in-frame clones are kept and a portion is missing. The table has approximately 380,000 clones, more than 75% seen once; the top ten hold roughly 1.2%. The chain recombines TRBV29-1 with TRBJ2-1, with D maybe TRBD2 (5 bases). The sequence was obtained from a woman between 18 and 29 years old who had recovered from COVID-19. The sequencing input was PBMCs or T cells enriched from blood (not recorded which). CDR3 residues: CSALHSVGDGVGGNEQFF. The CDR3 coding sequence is TGCAGCGCGTTGCATAGCGTTGGGGATGGGGTCGGAGGCAATGAGCAGTTCTTC.